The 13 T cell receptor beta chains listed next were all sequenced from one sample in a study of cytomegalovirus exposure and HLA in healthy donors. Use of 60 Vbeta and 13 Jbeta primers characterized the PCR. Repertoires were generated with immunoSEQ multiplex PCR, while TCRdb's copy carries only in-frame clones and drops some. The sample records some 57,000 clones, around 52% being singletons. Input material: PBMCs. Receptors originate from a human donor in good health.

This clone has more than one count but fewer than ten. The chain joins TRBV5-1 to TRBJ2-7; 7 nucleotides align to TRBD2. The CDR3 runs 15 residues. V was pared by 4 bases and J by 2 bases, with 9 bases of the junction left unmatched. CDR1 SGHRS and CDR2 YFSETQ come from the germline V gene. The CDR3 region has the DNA TGCGCCAGCAGCCCGTATGGGGGGGGGACCTACGAGCAGTACTTC. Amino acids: CASSPYGGGTYEQYF.

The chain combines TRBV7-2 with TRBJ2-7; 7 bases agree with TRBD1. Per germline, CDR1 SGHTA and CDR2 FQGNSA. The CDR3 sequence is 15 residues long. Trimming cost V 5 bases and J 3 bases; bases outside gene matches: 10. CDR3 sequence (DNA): TGTGCCAGCAGCACAGAAGACAGGGTTGGCTACGAGCAGTACTTC. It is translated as CASSTEDRVGYEQYF.

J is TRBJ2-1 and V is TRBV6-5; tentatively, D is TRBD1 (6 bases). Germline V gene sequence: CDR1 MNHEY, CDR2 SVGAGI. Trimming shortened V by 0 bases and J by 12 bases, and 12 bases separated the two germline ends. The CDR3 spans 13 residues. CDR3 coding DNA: TGTGCCAGCAGTTACTCGGACAGCAGGAGGCAGTTCTTC. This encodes CASSYSDSRRQFF.

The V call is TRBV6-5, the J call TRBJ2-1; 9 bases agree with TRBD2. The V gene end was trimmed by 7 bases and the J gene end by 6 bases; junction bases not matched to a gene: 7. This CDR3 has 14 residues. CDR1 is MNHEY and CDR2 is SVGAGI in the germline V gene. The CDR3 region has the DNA TGTGCCAGCATTCCGGCTAGCGGGGTCAATGAGCAGTTCTTC. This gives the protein CASIPASGVNEQFF.

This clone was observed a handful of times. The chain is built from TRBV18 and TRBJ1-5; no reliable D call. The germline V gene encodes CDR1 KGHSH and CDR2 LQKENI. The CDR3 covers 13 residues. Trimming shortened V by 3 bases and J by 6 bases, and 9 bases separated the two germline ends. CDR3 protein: CASSPSGSQPQHF. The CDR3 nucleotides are TGTGCCAGCTCACCCTCGGGTTCTCAGCCCCAGCATTTT.

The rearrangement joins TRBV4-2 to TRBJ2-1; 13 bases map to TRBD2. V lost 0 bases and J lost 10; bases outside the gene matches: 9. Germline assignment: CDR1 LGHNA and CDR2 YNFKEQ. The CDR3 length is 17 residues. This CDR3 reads CASSQEATSGGMGEQFF. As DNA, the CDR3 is TGTGCCAGCAGCCAAGAAGCGACTAGCGGGGGGATGGGGGAGCAGTTCTTC.

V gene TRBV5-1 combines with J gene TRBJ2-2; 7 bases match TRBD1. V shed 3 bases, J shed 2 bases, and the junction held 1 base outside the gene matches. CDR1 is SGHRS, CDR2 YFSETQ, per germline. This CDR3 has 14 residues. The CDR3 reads CASSWDRNTGELFF. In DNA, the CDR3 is TGCGCCAGCAGCTGGGACAGAAACACCGGGGAGCTGTTTTTT.

The CDR3 DNA follows: TGCGCCAGCAGCCAAGGGAGCCAAAACGGAGGTACGCAGTATTTT. Translation gives CASSQGSQNGGTQYF. The chain combines TRBV4-1 with TRBJ2-3; a weak D match, TRBD2 (5 bases). Trimming removed 1 base at V and 8 bases at J, with 16 bases between. Germline-derived CDR1 and CDR2 are MGHRA and YSYEKL. The CDR3 is made up of 15 amino acids.

The CDR3 DNA follows: TGTGCCAGCAGCCCCGGACAGGGGGTGGCTGAGACCCAGTACTTC. As protein: CASSPGQGVAETQYF. The chain employs TRBV11-3 and TRBJ2-5; TRBD1 matches 10 bases. This CDR3 spans 15 amino acids. Germline V gene sequence: CDR1 SGHNT, CDR2 YENEEA. V was clipped by 5 bases and J by 5 bases; unmatched bases: 8.

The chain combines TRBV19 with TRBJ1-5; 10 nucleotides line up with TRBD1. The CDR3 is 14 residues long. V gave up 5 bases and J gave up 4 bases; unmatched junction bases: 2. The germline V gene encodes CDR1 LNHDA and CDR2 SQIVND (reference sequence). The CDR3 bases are TGTGCCAGTAGTGGGGACAGGGGTAATCAGCCCCAGCATTTT. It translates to CASSGDRGNQPQHF.

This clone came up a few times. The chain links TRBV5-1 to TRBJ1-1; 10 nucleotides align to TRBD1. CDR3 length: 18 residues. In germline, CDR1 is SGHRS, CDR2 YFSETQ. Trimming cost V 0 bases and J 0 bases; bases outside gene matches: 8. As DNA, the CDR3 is TGCGCCAGCAGCTTGGGGGGACAGGGGTGGAACATGAACACTGAAGCTTTCTTT. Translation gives CASSLGGQGWNMNTEAFF. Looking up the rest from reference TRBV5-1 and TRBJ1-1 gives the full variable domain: KAGVTQTPRYLIKTRGQQVTLSCSPISGHRSVSWYQQTPGQGLQFLFEYFSETQRNKGNFPGRFSGRQFSNSRSEMNVSTLELGDSALYLCASSLGGQGWNMNTEAFFGQGTRLTVV.

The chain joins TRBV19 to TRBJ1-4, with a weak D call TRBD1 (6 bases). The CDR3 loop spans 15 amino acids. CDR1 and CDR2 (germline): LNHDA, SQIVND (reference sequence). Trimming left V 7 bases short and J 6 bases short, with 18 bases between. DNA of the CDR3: TGTGCCAGTACCCCCGGCGGGGGGCAGGATGAAAAACTGTTTTTT. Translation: CASTPGGGQDEKLFF.

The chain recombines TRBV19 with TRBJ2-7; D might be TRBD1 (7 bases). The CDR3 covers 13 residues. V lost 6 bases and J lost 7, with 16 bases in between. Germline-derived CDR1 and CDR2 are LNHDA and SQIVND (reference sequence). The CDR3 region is CASSVTGAGEQYF. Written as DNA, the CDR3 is TGTGCCAGTAGCGTCACAGGGGCGGGAGAGCAGTACTTC.